This TCR beta chain was found in a study of T cells after yellow fever vaccination. Study-level background: Researchers used SMART-Seq v4 Ultra Low Input to prepare fractions that had low cell numbers.

This clonotype was recorded at least ten times. Germline V gene data show CDR1 as MGHRA and CDR2 as YSYEKL. CDR3 length: 14 amino acids. V was cut by 0 bases and J by 4 bases, with 10 bases left in between. 5'RACE template switching added a universal primer site and UMIs to TCR cDNA. From the 5' RACE reads, TCRdb called clonotypes with MiXCR, one entry per CDR3 protein. The top ten clones hold roughly 3% of a sample with around 180,000 distinct CDR3 sequences, 5.5% to 8% of them seen once. V is TRBV4-1 and J is TRBJ2-7, with D perhaps given as TRBD1 or TRBD2 (5 bases each). This TCR derives from a man aged 18 to 30 who received the YFV17D yellow fever vaccine. Sequencing was performed on CD4+ T cells sorted from PBMCs, taken on the day of the first yellow fever vaccination. CDR3 in DNA: TGCGCCAGCAGCCAAGATGAGAGGGGATACGAGCAGTACTTC. Translation gives CASSQDERGYEQYF.